This TCR beta chain stems from a study of cytomegalovirus exposure and HLA in healthy donors. In this sample, this clone turned up a few times. Its specificity is unknown. PCR was performed using 60 Vbeta and 13 Jbeta primers. Assay: immunoSEQ multiplex PCR; the TCRdb copy retains only in-frame clones and omits some. The sample lists around 94,000 clones; more than 60% were seen once. Study-wide results and caveats: Most TCRs appeared rarely, but some public TCRs recurred in many donors.

This CDR3 has 15 residues. Per germline, CDR1 SGDLS and CDR2 YYNGEE. Deletions cut 3 bases from V and 3 bases from J, with 15 bases between. The chain joins TRBV9 to TRBJ1-2; D may be TRBD1 (5 bases). The source of this sequence is a man aged 25 to 40 in good health and CMV-seronegative. Input material: PBMCs. The CDR3 region is CASSGVGRGDYGYTF. The CDR3 bases are TGTGCCAGCAGCGGGGTGGGTCGGGGGGACTATGGCTACACCTTC.